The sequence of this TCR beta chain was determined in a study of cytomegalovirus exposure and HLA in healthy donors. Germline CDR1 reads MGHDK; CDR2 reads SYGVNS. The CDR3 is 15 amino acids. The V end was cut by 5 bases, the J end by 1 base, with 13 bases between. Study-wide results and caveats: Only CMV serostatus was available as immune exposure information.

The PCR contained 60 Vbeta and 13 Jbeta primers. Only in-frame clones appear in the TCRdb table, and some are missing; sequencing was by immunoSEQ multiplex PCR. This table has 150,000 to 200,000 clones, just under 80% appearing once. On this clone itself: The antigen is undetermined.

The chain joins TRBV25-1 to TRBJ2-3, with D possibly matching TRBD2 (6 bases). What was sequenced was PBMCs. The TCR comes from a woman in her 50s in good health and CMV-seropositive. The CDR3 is CASSPDGGRTDTQYF. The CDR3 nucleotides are TGTGCCAGCAGTCCAGACGGGGGACGCACAGATACGCAGTATTTT.